This T cell receptor (beta chain) was sequenced in a study of blood T cell repertoires in COVID-19. Study details: T cells, B-cell-depleted T cells, or PBMCs supplied cDNA or gDNA.

As processed by the authors: The authors estimated nucleated cell counts from reference gene primer amplification. Assay: immunoSEQ multiplex PCR; the TCRdb copy retains only in-frame clones and omits some. V and J calls and clone size follow that table, whereas D and trimming were derived from the DNA. This sample carries more than 250,000 clones, approximately 85% of them seen once, and the ten largest clones take roughly 2%. Cohort assignment relied on participant-reported clinical history. Germline V gene sequence: CDR1 KGHSH, CDR2 LQKENI. The V gene end was trimmed by 2 bases and the J gene end by 6 bases; junction bases not matched to a gene: 6. The CDR3 consists of 14 residues. This clone was picked up a small number of times.

Sequenced: PBMCs or T cells enriched from blood (not recorded which). The rearrangement uses TRBV18 and TRBJ1-2, with TRBD1 matching 7 bases. The sequence came from a man in his thirties or forties who had recovered from COVID-19. CDR3 nucleotide sequence: TGTGCCAGCTCACCATGGACAGGCAGTGATGGCTACACCTTC. Encoded protein: CASSPWTGSDGYTF.